This record covers a single TCR beta chain. This entry is derived from a study of blood T cell repertoires in COVID-19. Study summary: The United States, Italy and Spain supplied acute and convalescent COVID-19 samples.

The CDR3 is made up of 15 amino acids. Germline V gives CDR1 LGHNA, CDR2 YNFKEQ. The V end lost 1 base, the J end lost 4 bases, and 14 bases lay between the germline ends. Participant ages covered roughly 18 to 90 years across around 25 US areas. Participant reports of clinical history set cohort assignment. Libraries were prepared by immunoSEQ multiplex PCR; TCRdb keeps only in-frame clonotypes and omits some of them. The sample includes about 240,000 clones, around 89% of them seen just once. Material: PBMCs or T cells enriched from blood (not recorded which). This chain links TRBV4-2 with TRBJ2-7; no clear D gene. The source is a woman in her twenties or thirties who had recovered from COVID-19. CDR3 sequence reads: CASSQALGVVYEQYF. As DNA, the CDR3 is TGTGCCAGCAGCCAAGCCCTAGGTGTGGTTTACGAGCAGTACTTC.